The 24 T cell receptor beta chains presented below share a single source sample, sequenced in a study of blood T cells in healthy people across ages. A second PCR of about 7 to 12 cycles used a sample-barcoded 5' primer and a J-beta primer mix. One entry per CDR3 protein results from TCRdb running MiXCR on the 5' RACE reads. The sample carries some 900,000 distinct CDR3 sequences, under 35% recorded once. Input material: blood. Receptor source: a woman aged 80 or older in good health.

CDR3 nucleotide sequence: TGTGCCTGGAGTGTATATAGGACCCAAGAGACCCAGTACTTC. It specifies CAWSVYRTQETQYF. This chain uses TRBV30 with TRBJ2-5; D remains ambiguous. V shed 0 bases and J shed 1 base, with 9 bases lying between them. The CDR3 has 14 amino acids. The germline V gene encodes CDR1 GTSNPN and CDR2 SVGIG (reference sequence).

This clonotype was found a few times. The V gene is TRBV7-2, the J gene TRBJ2-2; no clear D. Germline assignment: CDR1 SGHTA and CDR2 FQGNSA. Trimming cost V 5 bases and J 0 bases, with 7 bases left between them. CDR3 length equals 14 residues. The CDR3 here is CASSRRANTGELFF. The CDR3 DNA sequence: TGTGCCAGCAGCCGAAGGGCGAACACCGGGGAGCTGTTTTTT.

The genes are TRBV6-2 or TRBV6-3 and TRBJ2-2; possibly TRBD2 for D (7 bases). From germline, CDR1 is MNHEY and CDR2 SVGEGT. The CDR3 contains 14 residues. V dropped 4 bases and J dropped 7 bases, with 13 bases sitting between them. This CDR3 is CASSSGGARGELFF. The CDR3 nucleotides read TGTGCCAGCAGTTCTGGGGGGGCGCGCGGGGAGCTGTTTTTT.

This clonotype was seen at least ten times. V is TRBV7-2 and J is TRBJ2-1; D not certain. Germline V gene lookup returns CDR1 SGHTA and CDR2 FQGNSA. The V end lost 1 base, the J end lost 5 bases, and 6 bases lay between the germline ends. This CDR3 has 13 amino acids. CDR3 DNA: TGTGCCAGCAGCTTAGATAGGAACAATGAGCAGTTCTTC. As protein: CASSLDRNNEQFF.

This clonotype was picked up many times. The chain links TRBV3-1 to TRBJ2-7; D is undetermined. Germline lookup yields CDR1 LGHDT and CDR2 YNNKEL (reference sequence). The V and J ends lost 4 bases and 2 bases respectively, with 18 bases between them. The CDR3 runs to 16 residues. CDR3 nucleotides: TGTGCCAGCAGCCGAGCGAACTCCCTTTTGGCCTACGAGCAGTACTTC. Residues: CASSRANSLLAYEQYF.

In this sample, this clonotype turned up many times. The chain uses TRBV4-3 and TRBJ2-5; D gene unclear. The CDR3 extends over 15 amino acids. V was clipped by 4 bases and J by 2 bases, with 14 bases between them. Germline V gene sequence: CDR1 LGHNA, CDR2 YSLEER. The chain's CDR3 is CASSRSLARQETQYF. The CDR3, as DNA: TGCGCCAGCAGCCGCTCTTTGGCGAGGCAAGAGACCCAGTACTTC.

In its sample, this clonotype was seen many times. V is TRBV3-1 and J is TRBJ2-1; TRBD2 aligns across 10 bases. Unmatched junction bases numbered 8, after V lost 0 bases and J lost 6 bases. Germline assignment: CDR1 LGHDT and CDR2 YNNKEL (reference sequence). The CDR3 extends over 17 amino acids. In nucleotides, the CDR3 is TGTGCCAGCAGCCAAGAAGGAACTAGCGGGGCCCCCAATGAGCAGTTCTTC. This encodes CASSQEGTSGAPNEQFF.

In this sample, this clonotype turned up many times. This sequence joins TRBV20-1 and TRBJ1-1, with D maybe TRBD1 (6 bases). This CDR3 is 16 amino acids long. Germline values: CDR1 DFQATT, CDR2 SNEGSKA (reference sequence). Trimming stripped 7 bases from V and 0 bases from J, with 21 bases between. CDR3 DNA sequence: TGCAGTGTCCACGGGAGCCGGGGGGCGATGAACACTGAAGCTTTCTTT. It specifies CSVHGSRGAMNTEAFF.

This clonotype has ten or more counts. The chain joins TRBV7-9 to TRBJ2-7; D is ambiguous. Germline values: CDR1 SEHNR, CDR2 FQNEAQ (reference sequence). V dropped 6 bases and J dropped 0 bases, with 15 bases sitting between them. The CDR3 runs 15 residues. This chain's CDR3 is CASSYHPGRSYEQYF. CDR3 coding DNA: TGTGCCAGCAGTTATCATCCGGGTCGCTCCTACGAGCAGTACTTC.

Details on this clonotype: A much larger clone differs by one base, so this may be a read error. This chain uses TRBV5-1 with TRBJ2-7; D possibly corresponds to TRBD1 (6 bases). Germline-derived CDR1 and CDR2 are SGHRS and YFSETQ. This CDR3 spans 15 amino acids. Trimming left V 2 bases short and J 7 bases short, with 19 bases between. CDR3: CASSLSPGTYNEQYF. CDR3 nucleotides: TGCGCCAGCAGCTTAAGTCCCGGGACATACAATGAGCAGTACTTC.

The chain has TRBV7-9 and TRBJ1-4; D is perhaps TRBD1 (5 bases). The CDR3 consists of 13 residues. The V end lost 5 bases, the J end lost 8 bases, and 12 bases lay between the germline ends. Germline V gene data show CDR1 as SEHNR and CDR2 as FQNEAQ (reference sequence). The CDR3 protein is CASSPGAGEKLFF. For the CDR3, the DNA is TGTGCCAGCAGCCCCGGGGCAGGGGAAAAACTGTTTTTT.

This clonotype was seen once. This may be a read error, as it is one base from a much larger clone. The chain combines TRBV6-2 or TRBV6-3 with TRBJ2-7; 10 positions match TRBD1. This CDR3 spans 14 amino acids. Germline V CDR1 and CDR2: MNHEY, SVGEGT. V was pared by 11 bases and J by 2 bases, with 9 bases of the junction left unmatched. The CDR3 DNA follows: TGTGCCGGCACACGGACAGGGGGTACCTACGAGCAGTACTTC. It translates to CAGTRTGGTYEQYF.

This clonotype was detected a few times. A much larger clone lies a single base off, so this may be a read error. This rearrangement joins TRBV29-1 to TRBJ1-5; unclear D gene. Germline CDR1 SQVTM, CDR2 ANQGSEA. This CDR3 contains 13 residues. Between the trimmed V and J ends, which lost 4 bases and 2 bases, there was a span of 9 bases. CDR3 DNA sequence: TGCAGCGTTGGTTCACAAGGCAATCAGCCCCAGCATTTT. As protein: CSVGSQGNQPQHF.

On this clonotype itself: A much larger clone sits a single nucleotide away, making a read error possible. V usage is TRBV9 and J usage is TRBJ2-1; 16 bases line up with TRBD2. This CDR3 has 16 amino acids. CDR1 and CDR2 from the germline V gene are SGDLS and YYNGEE. The CDR3 spells CASSAGTSGGASERFF. The DNA of the CDR3 is TGTGCCAGCAGCGCCGGGACTAGCGGGGGGGCCAGTGAGCGGTTCTTC. Combining the CDR3 with reference TRBV9 and TRBJ2-1 gives the whole variable domain DSGVTQTPKHLITATGQRVTLRCSPRSGDLSVYWYQQSLDQGLQFLIQYYNGEERAKGNILERFSAQQFPDLHSELNLSSLELGDSALYFCASSAGTSGGASERFFGPGTRLTVL.

This rearrangement joins TRBV12-3 or TRBV12-4 to TRBJ2-7, with D perhaps being TRBD1 or TRBD2 (7 bases each). The J call is in doubt because the DNA end fits TRBJ2-4 better. The CDR3 spans 14 residues. The CDR3 loop is CASSRQGGGGIQYF. DNA for the CDR3: TGTGCCAGCAGTCGACAGGGTGGGGGGGGCATTCAGTACTTC.

The V call is TRBV7-2, the J call TRBJ2-7; 10 nucleotides align to TRBD2. The CDR3 spans 17 residues. Germline V gives CDR1 SGHTA, CDR2 FQGNSA. V shed 5 bases, J shed 1 base, and the junction held 11 bases outside the gene matches. The CDR3 protein is CASSGGALAGESYEQYF. The CDR3 coding sequence is TGTGCCAGCAGCGGGGGGGCGCTAGCGGGAGAGTCCTACGAGCAGTACTTC.

The genes are TRBV2 and TRBJ2-2, with D unclear. Between the trimmed V and J ends, which lost 4 bases and 4 bases, there was a span of 7 bases. The CDR3 consists of 13 residues. Germline V gene sequence: CDR1 SNHLY, CDR2 FYNNEI. CDR3 DNA: TGTGCCAGCAGTGGAGAATTCACCGGGGAGCTGTTTTTT. It translates to CASSGEFTGELFF.

The chain is built from TRBV19 and TRBJ1-2; TRBD1 aligns across 9 bases. J gave up 3 bases and V 8 bases, and 4 bases lay outside the gene matches. This CDR3 region has 13 residues. Looked up from germline, CDR1 is LNHDA and CDR2 is SQIVND (reference sequence). The CDR3 nucleotides read TGTGCCAGTGGGGACAGGGCGTACTATGGCTACACCTTC. This encodes CASGDRAYYGYTF.

Of note for this clonotype: It may be a read error: a sequence one base away is much more abundant. The rearrangement links TRBV7-9 to TRBJ2-5; D gene ambiguous. The J call may be wrong; the DNA end is better matched by TRBJ2-1. Germline lookup yields CDR1 SEHNR and CDR2 FQNEAQ (reference sequence). This CDR3 is built from 11 residues. CDR3 residues: CASSLVVTQFF. The CDR3 DNA follows: TGTGCCAGCAGCTTAGTGGTGACCCAGTTCTTC.

This clonotype was observed a handful of times. This sequence joins TRBV3-1 and TRBJ1-5; D is uncertain. CDR1 and CDR2 from the germline V gene are LGHDT and YNNKEL (reference sequence). CDR3 length: 13 amino acids. The V end lost 2 bases, the J end lost 4 bases, and 6 bases lay between the germline ends. CDR3 in DNA: TGTGCCAGCAGCCAAACCCATAATCAGCCCCAGCATTTT. Amino acids: CASSQTHNQPQHF.

As regards this clonotype: A read error is possible here, since a much larger clone lies one base away. The V call is TRBV4-3, the J call TRBJ2-3, with TRBD2 as a possible D gene (5 bases). CDR3 size: 15 residues. Germline V lookup: CDR1 LGHNA, CDR2 YSLEER. V lost 4 bases to trimming and J lost 0 bases, with 11 bases between them. CDR3 protein: CASSRGEISTDTQYF. The CDR3 nucleotides read TGCGCCAGCAGCCGGGGAGAGATAAGCACAGATACGCAGTATTTT.

This clonotype was observed at least ten times. The gene calls are TRBV7-2 and TRBJ2-5, with TRBD2 as a possible D gene (6 bases). The V end lost 4 bases, the J end lost 3 bases, and 12 bases lay between the germline ends. Germline CDR1 SGHTA, CDR2 FQGNSA. The CDR3 totals 14 residues. CDR3 sequence reads: CASSSGGAKETQYF. Here the CDR3 DNA reads TGTGCCAGCAGCTCCGGAGGGGCAAAAGAGACCCAGTACTTC.

As regards this clonotype: This may arise from a read error, as a much more abundant clone is one base away. The chain has TRBV20-1 and TRBJ1-5; TRBD1 agrees at 8 bases. The germline CDR1 and CDR2 sequences are DFQATT and SNEGSKA (reference sequence). J was trimmed by 9 bases and V by 2 bases; bases with no gene match: 6. The CDR3 is 13 residues long. CDR3: CSARTTGDRPQHF. The CDR3 nucleotides are TGCAGTGCTAGAACGACAGGGGATCGGCCCCAGCATTTT.

A few counts support this clonotype. The chain links TRBV6-2 or TRBV6-3 to TRBJ1-2; 7 positions agree with TRBD1. CDR3 size: 16 residues. V lost 4 bases, J lost 6 bases, and 14 bases stayed unmatched. CDR1 and CDR2 from the germline V gene are MNHEY and SVGEGT. For the CDR3, the DNA is TGTGCCAGCAGTTTGACAGGGACGATAAGTAGCGATGGCTACACCTTC. It encodes CASSLTGTISSDGYTF.